This T cell receptor (beta chain) is drawn from a study of beta chain features in type 1 diabetes. CDR3 length: 14 amino acids. Germline V gene data show CDR1 as GTSNPN and CDR2 as SVGIG (reference sequence). V lost 3 bases and J 3 bases, leaving 15 bases between the germline ends. The isolated RNA, all of it, was reverse transcribed, so expressed TCRB transcripts were what got sequenced. Here immunoSEQ multiplex PCR was the method, and the copy in TCRdb shows in-frame clones only, minus some. The table shows about 470,000 clones, with roughly 30% occurring only once. The chain is built from TRBV30 and TRBJ2-7, with D possibly being TRBD1 (5 bases). The receptor was isolated from a man between 18 and 35 years old in good health. The sequencing input was naive CD4+ T cells from blood. The CDR3 is CAWRYKGINYEQYF. The CDR3 DNA follows: TGTGCCTGGAGGTACAAGGGGATCAACTACGAGCAGTACTTC.